This T cell receptor beta chain is from a study of response to subunit inactivated influenza vaccine. Whole-study findings and limits: Authors suggested that a seasonal influenza vaccination recruits few new T cells each time.

This clonotype was seen a few times. What it recognizes is unknown. TCRdb called the RT-PCR reads again in MiXCR, with one record for every CDR3 protein. Of 500,000 to 600,000 distinct CDR3 sequences in the sample, roughly 13% are singletons; the top ten hold around 14%. Germline lookup yields CDR1 ENHRY and CDR2 SYGVKD. V was shortened by 6 bases and J by 14 bases, with 14 bases between the two germline ends. The CDR3 loop spans 11 amino acids. V and J are TRBV10-3 and TRBJ2-1, with D tentatively TRBD1 or TRBD2 (6 bases each). Sequenced here: PBMCs from blood, sampled around seven weeks after vaccination. The source is a man aged 50-59 years who received an inactivated influenza vaccine. This CDR3 is CAISGGGFEFF. The CDR3 bases are TGTGCCATCAGCGGAGGGGGTTTTGAGTTCTTC.